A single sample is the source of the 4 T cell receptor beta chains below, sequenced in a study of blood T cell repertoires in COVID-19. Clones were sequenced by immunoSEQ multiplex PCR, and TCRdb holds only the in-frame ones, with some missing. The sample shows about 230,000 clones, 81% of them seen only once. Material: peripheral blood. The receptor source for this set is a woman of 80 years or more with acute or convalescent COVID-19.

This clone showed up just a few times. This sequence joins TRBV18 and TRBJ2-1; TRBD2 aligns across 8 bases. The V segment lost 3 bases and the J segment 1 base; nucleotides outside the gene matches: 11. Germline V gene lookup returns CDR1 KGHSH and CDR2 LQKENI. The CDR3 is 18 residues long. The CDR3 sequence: CASSPGTRGWYSYNEQFF. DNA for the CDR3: TGTGCCAGCTCACCCGGGACTAGGGGCTGGTATTCCTACAATGAGCAGTTCTTC.

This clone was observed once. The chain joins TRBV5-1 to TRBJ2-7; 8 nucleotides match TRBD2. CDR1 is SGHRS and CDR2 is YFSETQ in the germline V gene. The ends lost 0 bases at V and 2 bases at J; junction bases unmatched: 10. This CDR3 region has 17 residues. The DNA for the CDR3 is TGCGCCAGCAGCTTGGACGCGGGGGGTTTCCGCCCCTACGAGCAGTACTTC. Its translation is CASSLDAGGFRPYEQYF.

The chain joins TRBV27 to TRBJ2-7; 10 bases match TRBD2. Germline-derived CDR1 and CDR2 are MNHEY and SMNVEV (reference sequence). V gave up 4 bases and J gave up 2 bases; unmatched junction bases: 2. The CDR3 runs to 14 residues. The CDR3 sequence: CASSSSGRAYEQYF. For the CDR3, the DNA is TGTGCCAGCAGTTCCAGCGGGAGGGCCTACGAGCAGTACTTC.

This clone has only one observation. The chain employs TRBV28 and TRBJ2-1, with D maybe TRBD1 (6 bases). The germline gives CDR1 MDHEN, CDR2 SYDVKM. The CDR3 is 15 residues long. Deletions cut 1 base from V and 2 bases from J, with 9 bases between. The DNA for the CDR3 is TGTGCCAGCAGTTTATTACAGGGTGCCTACAATGAGCAGTTCTTC. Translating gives CASSLLQGAYNEQFF.